These T cell receptor beta chains were read from a single sample in a study of beta chain features in type 1 diabetes. Only in-frame clones appear in the TCRdb table, and some are missing; sequencing was by immunoSEQ multiplex PCR. The data show around 360,000 clones, over 10% seen once. The sequencing input was naive CD4+ T cells from blood. All receptors come from a woman aged 18-29 years with type 1 diabetes. CDR3s include the opening cysteine and the closing phenylalanine or tryptophan.

CDR3aa	v_gene	j_gene
CASSQGKTTGGGFTEAFF	TRBV4-3	TRBJ1-1
CASSQGRGQGSYEQYF	TRBV4-3	TRBJ2-7
CASIPIRDTQGPNEQFF	TRBV11-2	TRBJ2-1
CASSPTWTDTEAFF	TRBV5-6	TRBJ1-1
CASSFHHRRRTGANVLTF	TRBV28	TRBJ2-6
CASSFAAGEAFF	TRBV5-6	TRBJ1-1
CASSSPGQSYNEQFF	TRBV7-2	TRBJ2-1
CASSSPGQGRYEQYF	TRBV28	TRBJ2-7
CASSQDGIGAGGSDTQYF	TRBV4-2	TRBJ2-3
CASSTTDRVGIQYF	TRBV7-2	TRBJ2-4
CAVEQGNNSPLHF	TRBV7-2	TRBJ1-6
CAISNSGEGNEQFF	TRBV10-3	TRBJ2-1
CASSRTSGGETQYF	TRBV6-6	TRBJ2-5
CASSRLGQSQLNYGYTF	TRBV14	TRBJ1-2
CASSGTGGTGELFF	TRBV5-6	TRBJ2-2
CSVGQQETQYF	TRBV29-1	TRBJ2-5
CASSCPQGRHYEQYF	TRBV7-7	TRBJ2-7
CASSSGPGDTIYF	TRBV7-2	TRBJ1-3
CASSPGTSGNYNEQFF	TRBV19	TRBJ2-1
CASSVANTIYNEQFF	TRBV9	TRBJ2-1
CAWIGTGGNTIYF	TRBV30	TRBJ1-3
CASTNTGGSYEQYF	TRBV6-5	TRBJ2-7
CASSLGQGYGYTF	TRBV4-1	TRBJ1-2
CASSIRQGNYGYTF	TRBV27	TRBJ1-2
CASSNLQSGYTF	TRBV19	TRBJ1-2
CASSARQGRNEQFF	TRBV6-1	TRBJ2-1
CASSARDRGPYEQYF	TRBV28	TRBJ2-7
CASSSTVGGYTF	TRBV6-5	TRBJ1-2
CASSQGEKIQYF	TRBV28	TRBJ2-4
CAWIHGTGIAGELFF	TRBV30	TRBJ2-2
CASSPAGGYEQYF	TRBV28	TRBJ2-7
CASSLFGATNEKLFF	TRBV5-1	TRBJ1-4
CAWSVTGGYTF	TRBV30	TRBJ1-2
CASSAGQGRYF	TRBV5-1	TRBJ2-7
CASSYGAVDRAYEQYF	TRBV6-5	TRBJ2-7
CASSIGYGTLGANVLTF	TRBV19	TRBJ2-6
CASSFLSGGADEQFF	TRBV7-9	TRBJ2-1
CASSPQGFHSPLHF	TRBV19	TRBJ1-6
CASSQDITYNEQFF	TRBV7-8	TRBJ2-1
CASSPREGTDTEAFF	TRBV18	TRBJ1-1
CASSPRSQGTSGSYEQYF	TRBV18	TRBJ2-7
CASSRQGENTEAFF	TRBV7-9	TRBJ1-1
CSVQLGTDQETQYF	TRBV29-1	TRBJ2-5
CATRGAGNTGELFF	TRBV19	TRBJ2-2
CASSPGQLEKLFF	TRBV28	TRBJ1-4